The 23 T cell receptor beta chains below were found in one sample sequenced in a study of beta chain features in type 1 diabetes. Since all of the isolated RNA was reverse transcribed, expressed TCRB transcripts were what got sequenced. Repertoires were generated with immunoSEQ multiplex PCR, while TCRdb's copy carries only in-frame clones and drops some. The sample consists of about 320,000 clones, roughly 15% of them appearing once. Sequenced sample: central memory CD4+ T cells from blood. These receptors were taken from a man aged 25-45 years in good health.

In its sample, this clone was seen a few times. The J gene is TRBJ2-1, the V gene TRBV19; TRBD2 matches 14 bases. The V segment lost 4 bases and the J segment 7 bases; nucleotides outside the gene matches: 3. Germline V gives CDR1 LNHDA, CDR2 SQIVND (reference sequence). This CDR3 is 15 amino acids long. The CDR3 loop reads CASSTGTSGRNEQFF. The CDR3 DNA sequence: TGTGCCAGTAGTACCGGGACTAGCGGGAGAAATGAGCAGTTCTTC. Supplemented by reference TRBV19 and TRBJ2-1, the full variable domain reads DGGITQSPKYLFRKEGQNVTLSCEQNLNHDAMYWYRQDPGQGLRLIYYSQIVNDFQKGDIAEGYSVSREKKESFPLTVTSAQKNPTAFYLCASSTGTSGRNEQFFGPGTRLTVL.

This clone has a count of ten or more. The chain is built from TRBV5-4 and TRBJ1-5; maybe TRBD1 (6 bases). Germline CDR1 is SGHNT and CDR2 is YYREEE (reference sequence). This CDR3 has 15 residues. Trimming pared 4 bases from V and 7 bases from J, leaving 18 bases between. The CDR3 is CASSQQGTLVQPQHF. Written as DNA, the CDR3 is TGTGCCAGCAGCCAGCAGGGGACACTAGTGCAGCCCCAGCATTTT.

The rearrangement joins TRBV7-2 to TRBJ1-5, with D hard to call. Germline V gene sequence: CDR1 SGHTA, CDR2 FQGNSA. V was clipped by 1 base and J by 4 bases, with 11 bases between them. The CDR3 runs to 15 residues. CDR3 nucleotide sequence: TGTGCCAGCAGCTTAGGAGGGCGTAGTAATCAGCCCCAGCATTTT. Translation gives CASSLGGRSNQPQHF.

The V and J genes are TRBV7-9 and TRBJ1-1; D call uncertain. CDR1 and CDR2 (germline): SEHNR, FQNEAQ (reference sequence). The CDR3 contains 16 residues. V lost 2 bases, J lost 1 base, and 14 bases lay in between. The CDR3 protein is CASSLYPGSKNTEAFF. The CDR3, as DNA: TGTGCCAGCAGCTTATATCCAGGTTCAAAGAACACTGAAGCTTTCTTT.

The chain links TRBV30 to TRBJ1-3, with D maybe TRBD1 (5 bases). The germline gives CDR1 GTSNPN, CDR2 SVGIG (reference sequence). Trimming took off 3 bases at V and 2 bases at J, with 11 bases between the two ends. The CDR3 is 14 residues long. CDR3: CAWSQGVTGNTIYF. The CDR3, as DNA: TGTGCCTGGAGCCAAGGGGTGACTGGAAACACCATATATTTT. Filled out from reference TRBV30 and TRBJ1-3, the complete variable domain reads SQTIHQWPATLVQPVGSPLSLECTVEGTSNPNLYWYRQAAGRGLQLLFYSVGIGQISSEVPQNLSASRPQDRQFILSSKKLLLSDSGFYLCAWSQGVTGNTIYFGEGSWLTVV.

This clone was found many times. The CDR3 is CASSPLGTANTGELFF. CDR3 coding DNA: TGTGCCAGCTCACCTCTGGGGACAGCGAACACCGGGGAGCTGTTTTTT. V usage is TRBV18 and J usage is TRBJ2-2; the match to TRBD1 covers 7 bases. The CDR3 has 16 residues. Unmatched junction bases numbered 4, after V lost 3 bases and J lost 0 bases. From germline, CDR1 is KGHSH and CDR2 LQKENI.

J is TRBJ2-1 and V is TRBV6-6; 7 nucleotides line up with TRBD1. Germline-derived CDR1 and CDR2 are MNHNY and SVGAGI (reference sequence). J was trimmed by 0 bases and V by 6 bases; bases with no gene match: 5. This CDR3 is 15 amino acids long. The CDR3 loop is CASSIQGSSYNEQFF. DNA of the CDR3: TGTGCCAGCAGCATACAGGGGAGCTCCTACAATGAGCAGTTCTTC.

The table lists this clone with a count of one. The rearrangement links TRBV11-2 to TRBJ2-3; TRBD1 matches at 7 bases. The CDR3 loop spans 18 amino acids. After removal of 5 bases from V and 1 base from J, the junction contained 15 bases not matched to a gene. Germline values: CDR1 SGHAT, CDR2 FQNNGV. Written as DNA, the CDR3 is TGTGCCAGCAGCACGAGGGACAGTCGTATTTGGGGCACAGATACGCAGTATTTT. Its protein product is CASSTRDSRIWGTDTQYF. The full variable domain, with the rest looked up from reference TRBV11-2 and TRBJ2-3, is EAGVAQSPRYKIIEKRQSVAFWCNPISGHATLYWYQQILGQGPKLLIQFQNNGVVDDSQLPKDRFSAERLKGVDSTLKIQPAKLEDSAVYLCASSTRDSRIWGTDTQYFGPGTRLTVL.

The chain is built from TRBV10-3 and TRBJ2-2, with 9 bases that match TRBD1. The CDR3 consists of 18 residues. The V segment lost 6 bases and the J segment 0 bases; nucleotides outside the gene matches: 11. Germline V gene lookup returns CDR1 ENHRY and CDR2 SYGVKD. The DNA of the CDR3 is TGTGCCATCAGGATGGGAACAGGGGGCCCCGCGAACACCGGGGAGCTGTTTTTT. Translating gives CAIRMGTGGPANTGELFF.

This clone occurred a few times. The V and J genes are TRBV5-6 and TRBJ2-1; no reliable D call. This CDR3 has 14 residues. V lost 8 bases and J 3 bases, leaving 15 bases between the germline ends. Germline V gene lookup returns CDR1 SGHDT and CDR2 YYEEEE. The CDR3, as DNA: TGTGCCAGGGACCCGGTCCGAATCTACAATGAGCAGTTCTTC. Amino acids: CARDPVRIYNEQFF.

This clone was seen once. The rearrangement links TRBV18 to TRBJ2-1, with TRBD1 matching over 8 bases. The germline V gene has CDR1 KGHSH and CDR2 LQKENI. There are 14 residues in the CDR3. J lost 12 bases, V lost 3 bases, and 10 bases had no gene match. CDR3 sequence: CASSPSQGAEGQFF. CDR3 DNA sequence: TGTGCCAGCTCACCGAGCCAGGGGGCGGAGGGGCAGTTCTTC.

The chain has TRBV6-5 and TRBJ1-2; D gene uncertain. This CDR3 region has 9 residues. Between the trimmed V and J ends, which lost 3 bases and 7 bases, there was a span of 0 bases. Germline assignment: CDR1 MNHEY and CDR2 SVGAGI. Written as DNA, the CDR3 is TGTGCCAGCAGTTATGGCTACACCTTC. It specifies CASSYGYTF.

The V call is TRBV6-5, the J call TRBJ1-4, with D tentatively TRBD1 (5 bases). The CDR3 is made up of 14 amino acids. CDR1 is MNHEY and CDR2 is SVGAGI in the germline V gene. V lost 2 bases and J lost 6, with 10 bases in between. CDR3 in amino acids: CASSYQGTDEKLFF. In DNA form, the CDR3 reads TGTGCCAGCAGTTACCAGGGTACGGATGAAAAACTGTTTTTT.

The rearrangement joins TRBV4-1 to TRBJ1-2; D may be TRBD1 (5 bases). Germline CDR1 is MGHRA and CDR2 is YSYEKL. The length of the CDR3 is 17 residues. V was trimmed by 0 bases and J by 3 bases, leaving 17 bases between them. The CDR3 reads CASSQEWGGKGYYGYTF. In DNA, the CDR3 is TGCGCCAGCAGCCAAGAGTGGGGGGGTAAAGGCTACTATGGCTACACCTTC.

As to this clone: This is likely an artifact of a read error, given a far larger clone one base away. The chain uses TRBV4-3 and TRBJ2-5, with 9 bases fitting TRBD2. The CDR3 is 16 residues long. Germline CDR1 reads LGHNA; CDR2 reads YSLEER. CDR3: CARSPSAGGAGETQYF. CDR3 bases: TGCGCCCGCAGCCCGTCCGCGGGGGGGGCAGGGGAGACCCAGTACTTC.

This sequence joins TRBV27 and TRBJ1-6, with D tentatively TRBD1 (5 bases). The CDR3 runs to 16 residues. V was pared by 3 bases and J by 7 bases, with 16 bases between. Per germline, CDR1 MNHEY and CDR2 SMNVEV (reference sequence). This CDR3 is CASSLNQGLPNSPLHF. The CDR3 DNA follows: TGTGCCAGCAGTTTGAACCAGGGACTACCGAATTCACCCCTCCACTTT.

This clone was seen more than once but under ten times. The genes are TRBV9 and TRBJ2-3; TRBD2 is a possible D gene (5 bases). The germline V gene has CDR1 SGDLS and CDR2 YYNGEE. V gave up 0 bases and J gave up 2 bases, with 10 bases separating them. This CDR3 region has 15 residues. The CDR3 DNA sequence: TGTGCCAGCAGCGTAGTCGGGATCTACACAGATACGCAGTATTTT. It codes for CASSVVGIYTDTQYF.

This clone has a handful of counts. The chain uses TRBV25-1 and TRBJ1-4; D is uncertain. Germline V gene sequence: CDR1 MGHDK, CDR2 SYGVNS. This CDR3 is built from 14 residues. Trimming stripped 1 base from V and 1 base from J, with 4 bases between. CDR3 nucleotides: TGTGCCAGCAGTGAATTAAGAACTAATGAAAAACTGTTTTTT. It translates to CASSELRTNEKLFF.

This clone was picked up many times. The same CDR3 arises from other DNA sequences in this sample as well. The J gene is TRBJ2-3, the V gene TRBV11-3; 11 bases fit TRBD2. CDR3 length equals 15 residues. V lost 4 bases, J lost 5 bases, and 5 bases stayed unmatched. Germline V gene data show CDR1 as SGHNT and CDR2 as YENEEA. CDR3 residues: CASSSGLAGEDTQYF. As DNA, the CDR3 is TGTGCCAGCAGCTCCGGACTAGCGGGTGAAGATACGCAGTATTTT. Filled out from reference TRBV11-3 and TRBJ2-3, the complete variable domain reads EAGVVQSPRYKIIEKKQPVAFWCNPISGHNTLYWYLQNLGQGPELLIRYENEEAVDDSQLPKDRFSAERLKGVDSTLKIQPAELGDSAVYLCASSSGLAGEDTQYFGPGTRLTVL.

This clone came up a few times. This rearrangement joins TRBV5-1 to TRBJ1-1, with D possibly being TRBD1 (5 bases). Germline-derived CDR1 and CDR2 are SGHRS and YFSETQ. V was cut by 4 bases and J by 4 bases, with 11 bases left in between. CDR3 length equals 13 residues. In DNA form, the CDR3 reads TGCGCCAGCAGCGCGGCGGGGGGCACTGAAGCTTTCTTT. Translating it yields CASSAAGGTEAFF. The complete variable domain, with remaining parts taken from reference TRBV5-1 and TRBJ1-1, reads KAGVTQTPRYLIKTRGQQVTLSCSPISGHRSVSWYQQTPGQGLQFLFEYFSETQRNKGNFPGRFSGRQFSNSRSEMNVSTLELGDSALYLCASSAAGGTEAFFGQGTRLTVV.

V and J are TRBV25-1 and TRBJ2-5, with TRBD1 as a possible D gene (6 bases). Germline V gene lookup returns CDR1 MGHDK and CDR2 SYGVNS. The V gene lost 7 bases and the J gene lost 3 bases, with 12 bases spanning the gap. The CDR3 totals 13 residues. Here the CDR3 reads CASTGQGKETQYF. The DNA of the CDR3 is TGTGCCAGCACAGGGCAGGGGAAAGAGACCCAGTACTTC.

The chain employs TRBV11-3 and TRBJ2-1, with TRBD2 as a possible D gene (5 bases). The CDR3 has 14 amino acids. V lost 0 bases and J 6 bases, leaving 9 bases between the germline ends. The germline CDR1 and CDR2 sequences are SGHNT and YENEEA. The CDR3 here is CASSLDVALNEQFF. The CDR3 DNA follows: TGTGCCAGCAGCTTAGACGTAGCGCTCAATGAGCAGTTCTTC.

This clone has just a few counts. The J gene is TRBJ2-5, the V gene TRBV19, with 9 bases lining up with TRBD1. Per the germline V gene, CDR1 is LNHDA and CDR2 is SQIVND (reference sequence). The CDR3 is 15 amino acids. The V segment lost 4 bases and the J segment 5 bases; nucleotides outside the gene matches: 8. CDR3 in DNA: TGTGCCAGTAGTAGCCGGGACAGGGTTTTCGAGACCCAGTACTTC. It encodes CASSSRDRVFETQYF.